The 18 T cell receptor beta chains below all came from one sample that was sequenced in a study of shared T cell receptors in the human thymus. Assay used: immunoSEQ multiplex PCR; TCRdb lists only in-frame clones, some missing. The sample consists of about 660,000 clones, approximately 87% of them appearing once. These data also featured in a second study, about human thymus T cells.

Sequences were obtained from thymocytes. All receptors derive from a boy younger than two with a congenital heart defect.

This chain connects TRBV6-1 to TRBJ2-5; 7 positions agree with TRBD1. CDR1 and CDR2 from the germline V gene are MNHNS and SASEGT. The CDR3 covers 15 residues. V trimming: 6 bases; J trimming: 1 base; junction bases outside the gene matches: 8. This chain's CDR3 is CASSPGQKRQETQYF. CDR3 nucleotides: TGTGCCAGCAGCCCGGGACAGAAGCGCCAAGAGACCCAGTACTTC.

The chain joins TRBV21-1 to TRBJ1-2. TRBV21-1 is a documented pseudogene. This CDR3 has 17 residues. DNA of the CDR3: TGTGCCAGCAGCAAACTGTCTATTGGAGGGTTGATTCATGGCTACACCTTC. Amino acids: CASSKLSIGGLIHGYTF.

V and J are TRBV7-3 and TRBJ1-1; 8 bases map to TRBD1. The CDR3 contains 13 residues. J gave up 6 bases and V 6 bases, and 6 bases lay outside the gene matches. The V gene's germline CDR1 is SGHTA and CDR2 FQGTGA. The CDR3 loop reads CASRDRVESEAFF. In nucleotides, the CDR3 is TGTGCCAGCAGGGACAGGGTCGAATCTGAAGCTTTCTTT.

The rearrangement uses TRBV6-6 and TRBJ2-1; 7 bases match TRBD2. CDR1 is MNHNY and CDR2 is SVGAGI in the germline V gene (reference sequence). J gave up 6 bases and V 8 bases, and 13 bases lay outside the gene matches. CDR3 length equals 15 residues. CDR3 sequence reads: CASRLWEGLANEQFF. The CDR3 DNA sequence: TGTGCCAGCCGTTTGTGGGAGGGCCTGGCCAATGAGCAGTTCTTC.

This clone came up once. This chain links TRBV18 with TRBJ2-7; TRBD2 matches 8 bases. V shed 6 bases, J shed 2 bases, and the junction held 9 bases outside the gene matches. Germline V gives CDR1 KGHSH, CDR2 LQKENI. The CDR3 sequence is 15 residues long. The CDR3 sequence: CASSIHGGLAYEQYF. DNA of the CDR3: TGTGCCAGCTCCATCCACGGGGGACTAGCCTACGAGCAGTACTTC. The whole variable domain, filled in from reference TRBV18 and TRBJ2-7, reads NAGVMQNPRHLVRRRGQEARLRCSPMKGHSHVYWYRQLPEEGLKFMVYLQKENIIDESGMPKERFSAEFPKEGPSILRIQQVVRGDSAAYFCASSIHGGLAYEQYFGPGTRLTVT.

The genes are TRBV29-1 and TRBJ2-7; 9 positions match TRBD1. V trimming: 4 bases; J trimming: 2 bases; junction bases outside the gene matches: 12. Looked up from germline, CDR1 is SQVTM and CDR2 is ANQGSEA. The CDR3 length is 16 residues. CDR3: CSVGQVGTGWAYEQYF. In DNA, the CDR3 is TGCAGCGTTGGACAGGTCGGGACAGGGTGGGCCTACGAGCAGTACTTC.

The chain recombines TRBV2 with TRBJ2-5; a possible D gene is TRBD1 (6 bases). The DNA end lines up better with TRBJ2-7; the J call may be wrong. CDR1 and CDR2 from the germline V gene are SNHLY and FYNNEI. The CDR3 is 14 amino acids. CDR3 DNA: TGTGCCAGCAGTGATGGACAGAGGTCCTACGAGCAGTACTTC. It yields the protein CASSDGQRSYEQYF.

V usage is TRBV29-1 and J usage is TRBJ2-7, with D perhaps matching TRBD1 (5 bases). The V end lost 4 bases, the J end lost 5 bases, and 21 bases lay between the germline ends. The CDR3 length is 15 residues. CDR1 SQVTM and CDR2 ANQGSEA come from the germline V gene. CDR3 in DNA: TGCAGCGTTGCGATTAGAAGGGGAAATTTCAACGAGCAGTACTTC. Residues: CSVAIRRGNFNEQYF.

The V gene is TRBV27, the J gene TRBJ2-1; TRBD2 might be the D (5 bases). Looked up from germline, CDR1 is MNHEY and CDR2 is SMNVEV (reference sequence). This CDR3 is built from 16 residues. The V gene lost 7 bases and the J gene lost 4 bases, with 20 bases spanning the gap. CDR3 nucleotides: TGTGCCAGCACCCCCTATGTGGGCGGGCATTACAATGAGCAGTTCTTC. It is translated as CASTPYVGGHYNEQFF.

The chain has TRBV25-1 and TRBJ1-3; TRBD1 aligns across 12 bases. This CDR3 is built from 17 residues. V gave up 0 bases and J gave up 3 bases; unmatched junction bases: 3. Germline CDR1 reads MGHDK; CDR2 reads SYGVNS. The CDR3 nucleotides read TGTGCCAGCAGTGAATACCGGGACAGGGGGCTTGGAAACACCATATATTTT. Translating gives CASSEYRDRGLGNTIYF.

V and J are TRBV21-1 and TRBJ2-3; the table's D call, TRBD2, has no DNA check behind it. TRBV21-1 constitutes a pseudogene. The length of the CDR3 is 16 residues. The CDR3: CASNFRGGRYTDTQYF. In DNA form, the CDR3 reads TGTGCCAGCAATTTTAGGGGGGGGAGATACACAGATACGCAGTATTTT.

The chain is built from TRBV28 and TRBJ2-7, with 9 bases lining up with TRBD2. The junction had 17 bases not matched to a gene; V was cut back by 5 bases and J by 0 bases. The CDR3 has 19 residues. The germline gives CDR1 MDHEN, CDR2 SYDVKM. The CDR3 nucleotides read TGTGCCAGCAGTCAAAAACTACGCCCGGGACTAGCCTTCTCCTACGAGCAGTACTTC. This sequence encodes CASSQKLRPGLAFSYEQYF.

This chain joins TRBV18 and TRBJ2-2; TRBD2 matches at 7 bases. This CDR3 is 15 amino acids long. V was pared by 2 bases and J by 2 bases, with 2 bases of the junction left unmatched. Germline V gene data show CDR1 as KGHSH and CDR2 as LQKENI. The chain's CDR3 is CASSPGTINTGELFF. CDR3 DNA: TGTGCCAGCTCACCAGGGACTATCAACACCGGGGAGCTGTTTTTT. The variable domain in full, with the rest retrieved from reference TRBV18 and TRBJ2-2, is NAGVMQNPRHLVRRRGQEARLRCSPMKGHSHVYWYRQLPEEGLKFMVYLQKENIIDESGMPKERFSAEFPKEGPSILRIQQVVRGDSAAYFCASSPGTINTGELFFGEGSRLTVL.

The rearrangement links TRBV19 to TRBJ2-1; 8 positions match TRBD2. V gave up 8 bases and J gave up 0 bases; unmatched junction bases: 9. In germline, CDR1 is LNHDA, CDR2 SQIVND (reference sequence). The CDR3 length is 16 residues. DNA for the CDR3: TGTGCCAGTCGAACTGTAGCGGGAACCTCCTACAATGAGCAGTTCTTC. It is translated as CASRTVAGTSYNEQFF. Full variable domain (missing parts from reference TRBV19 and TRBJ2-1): DGGITQSPKYLFRKEGQNVTLSCEQNLNHDAMYWYRQDPGQGLRLIYYSQIVNDFQKGDIAEGYSVSREKKESFPLTVTSAQKNPTAFYLCASRTVAGTSYNEQFFGPGTRLTVL.

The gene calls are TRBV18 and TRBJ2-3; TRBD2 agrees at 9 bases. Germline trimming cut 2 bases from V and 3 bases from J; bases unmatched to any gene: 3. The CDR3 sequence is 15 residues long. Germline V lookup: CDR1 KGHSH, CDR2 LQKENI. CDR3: CASSPLAGETDTQYF. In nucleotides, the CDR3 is TGTGCCAGCTCACCATTAGCGGGAGAGACAGATACGCAGTATTTT.

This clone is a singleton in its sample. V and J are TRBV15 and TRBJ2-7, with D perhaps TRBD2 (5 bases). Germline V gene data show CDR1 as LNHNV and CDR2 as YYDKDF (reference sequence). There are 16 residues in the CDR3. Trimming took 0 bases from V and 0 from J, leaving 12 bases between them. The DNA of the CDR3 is TGTGCCACCAGCAGAGATCGAGGGTCTTACTCCTACGAGCAGTACTTC. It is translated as CATSRDRGSYSYEQYF.

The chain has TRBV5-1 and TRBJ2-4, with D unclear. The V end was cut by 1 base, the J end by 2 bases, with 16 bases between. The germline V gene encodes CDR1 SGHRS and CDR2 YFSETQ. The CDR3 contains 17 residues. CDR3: CASSLPGKAATKNIQYF. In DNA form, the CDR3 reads TGCGCCAGCAGCTTGCCAGGAAAGGCTGCGACCAAAAACATTCAGTACTTC.

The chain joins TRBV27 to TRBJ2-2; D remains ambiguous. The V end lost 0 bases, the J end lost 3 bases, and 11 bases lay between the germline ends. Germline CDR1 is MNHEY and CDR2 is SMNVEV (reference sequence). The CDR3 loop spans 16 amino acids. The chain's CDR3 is CASSLSTRLDTGELFF. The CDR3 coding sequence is TGTGCCAGCAGTTTATCGACGAGGTTGGACACCGGGGAGCTGTTTTTT.